Shown below are 4 T cell receptor beta chains from a single sample sequenced in a study of OX40 agonist ivuxolimab in advanced cancers. Measured with immunoSEQ multiplex PCR; TCRdb has only the in-frame clones, and not every one. The data contain some 30,000 clones, roughly 84% of them singletons. The specimen was CD4+ or CD8+ T cells sorted from blood, collected in a trial of the OX40 agonist ivuxolimab. Receptors were obtained from an adult with an advanced solid tumor such as melanoma, head and neck, liver or kidney cancer.

The gene calls are TRBV2 and TRBJ2-1, with D possibly being TRBD2 (6 bases). Germline V CDR1 and CDR2: SNHLY, FYNNEI. Deletions cut 6 bases from V and 4 bases from J, with 10 bases between. This CDR3 comprises 13 residues. The DNA of the CDR3 is TGTGCCAGCAGGTTAGCGGCTTACAATGAGCAGTTCTTC. This encodes CASRLAAYNEQFF. Variable domain in full (rest from reference TRBV2 and TRBJ2-1): EPEVTQTPSHQVTQMGQEVILRCVPISNHLYFYWYRQILGQKVEFLVSFYNNEISEKSEIFDDQFSVERPDGSNFTLKIRSTKLEDSAMYFCASRLAAYNEQFFGPGTRLTVL.

The chain recombines TRBV2 with TRBJ2-7; D is perhaps TRBD2 (6 bases). From germline, CDR1 is SNHLY and CDR2 FYNNEI. The length of the CDR3 is 11 residues. The V end was cut by 6 bases, the J end by 6 bases, with 9 bases between. CDR3 protein: CASRGGVEQYF. The CDR3 DNA reads TGTGCCAGCAGAGGCGGGGTCGAGCAGTACTTC. Variable domain in full (rest from reference TRBV2 and TRBJ2-7): EPEVTQTPSHQVTQMGQEVILRCVPISNHLYFYWYRQILGQKVEFLVSFYNNEISEKSEIFDDQFSVERPDGSNFTLKIRSTKLEDSAMYFCASRGGVEQYFGPGTRLTVT.

This clone is labeled as medium-sized. V and J are TRBV28 and TRBJ1-1; D is perhaps TRBD1 (6 bases). Trimming cost V 4 bases and J 4 bases, with 28 bases left between them. The germline gives CDR1 MDHEN, CDR2 SYDVKM. The CDR3 loop spans 19 amino acids. CDR3 coding DNA: TGTGCCAGCAGTTCAACGCCCATAGACACAGGGAGGGGCCTCACTGAAGCTTTCTTT. Translation: CASSSTPIDTGRGLTEAFF.

V and J are TRBV30 and TRBJ2-3; D gene unclear. Germline CDR1 is GTSNPN and CDR2 is SVGIG (reference sequence). The V gene lost 1 base and the J gene lost 1 base, with 12 bases spanning the gap. This CDR3 comprises 15 residues. CDR3 residues: CAWSEIQTRTDTQYF. CDR3 coding DNA: TGTGCCTGGAGTGAAATACAGACTCGCACAGATACGCAGTATTTT.